Presented here are 31 T cell receptor beta chains from one specimen sequenced in a study of T cell responses to AZD1222 COVID-19 vaccine. The repertoire was sequenced with immunoSEQ multiplex PCR; TCRdb's copy has only in-frame clones and lacks some. The data show some 120,000 clones, 70% to 90% seen once. This specimen was peripheral blood, taken 28 days after the second AZD1222 dose. The origin of the receptors is an adult who received the AZD1222 COVID-19 vaccine.

The CDR3 reads CASSLAPATTPTGELFF. In nucleotides, the CDR3 is TGCGCCAGCAGCTTGGCCCCGGCCACAACGCCGACCGGGGAGCTGTTTTTT. The chain couples TRBV5-1 to TRBJ2-2; unclear D gene. With 0 bases removed from V and 5 bases from J, the gap between germline ends came to 17 bases. Germline V gene lookup returns CDR1 SGHRS and CDR2 YFSETQ. CDR3 length: 17 residues.

This chain joins TRBV29-1 and TRBJ1-2; D not resolved. V gave up 1 base and J gave up 5 bases, with 8 bases separating them. Germline loops: CDR1 SQVTM, CDR2 ANQGSEA. The CDR3 is made up of 12 amino acids. CDR3 DNA sequence: TGCAGCGTTGAAGGTCTCGGGTATGGCTACACCTTC. It yields the protein CSVEGLGYGYTF.

J is TRBJ1-2 and V is TRBV12-3 or TRBV12-4; a possible D gene is TRBD1 (5 bases). CDR3 size: 13 residues. Trimming took 5 bases from V and 2 from J, leaving 9 bases between them. DNA of the CDR3: TGTGCCAGCAGTGTGGGACTGAACTATGGCTACACCTTC. Encoded protein: CASSVGLNYGYTF.

The genes are TRBV5-1 and TRBJ2-7; tentatively, D is TRBD1 (6 bases). The V and J ends lost 1 base and 1 base respectively, with 15 bases between them. The CDR3 consists of 16 residues. CDR1 SGHRS and CDR2 YFSETQ come from the germline V gene. The CDR3 coding sequence is TGCGCCAGCAGCTTGTATAGCCCGGACAGATCCTACGAGCAGTACTTC. Translated, it gives CASSLYSPDRSYEQYF.

The rearrangement joins TRBV24-1 to TRBJ2-3; 8 nucleotides agree with TRBD2. Trimming at V came to 4 bases and at J to 4 bases, leaving 6 bases not matched to a gene. CDR1 is KGHDR, CDR2 SFDVKD, per germline. CDR3 size: 15 residues. Written as DNA, the CDR3 is TGTGCCACCAGTGACCCGGGGGGGTTCCCAGATACGCAGTATTTT. Translation gives CATSDPGGFPDTQYF.

This clone was recorded once. This sequence joins TRBV6-5 and TRBJ1-2, with 7 bases identical to TRBD1. The germline V gene has CDR1 MNHEY and CDR2 SVGAGI. V lost 5 bases to trimming and J lost 4 bases; unmatched junction nucleotides: 7. This CDR3 region has 14 residues. The CDR3 is CASSRTGDGYGYTF. The CDR3 DNA reads TGTGCCAGCAGTCGGACAGGTGACGGCTATGGCTACACCTTC.

V is TRBV11-2 and J is TRBJ2-5; a weak D match, TRBD1 (5 bases). Trimming stripped 5 bases from V and 4 bases from J, with 14 bases between. The CDR3 is 14 amino acids. Germline V gives CDR1 SGHAT, CDR2 FQNNGV. The CDR3 bases are TGTGCCAGCAGCCCCGGACAAGGGGCAGAGACCCAGTACTTC. It encodes CASSPGQGAETQYF.

This chain uses TRBV20-1 with TRBJ1-5; the D is unclear. Germline-derived CDR1 and CDR2 are DFQATT and SNEGSKA (reference sequence). Between the trimmed V and J ends, which lost 3 bases and 2 bases, there was a span of 17 bases. This CDR3 has 16 residues. CDR3 nucleotide sequence: TGCAGTGCTAGTCTGGGCACCCCCTGGGGCAATCAGCCCCAGCATTTT. Translated, it gives CSASLGTPWGNQPQHF.

The rearrangement joins TRBV6-6 to TRBJ1-2, with D tentatively TRBD1 (5 bases). The CDR3 sequence is 10 residues long. Looked up from germline, CDR1 is MNHNY and CDR2 is SVGAGI (reference sequence). V gave up 11 bases and J gave up 4 bases, with 8 bases separating them. The CDR3 loop reads CAAGTYGYTF. The CDR3 DNA follows: TGTGCCGCAGGGACCTATGGCTACACCTTC.

The rearrangement joins TRBV6-5 to TRBJ1-1; unclear D gene. This CDR3 is 15 amino acids long. Trimming pared 0 bases from V and 5 bases from J, leaving 13 bases between. CDR1 MNHEY and CDR2 SVGAGI come from the germline V gene. The CDR3 spells CASSYSTRGLTEAFF. The CDR3 DNA sequence: TGTGCCAGCAGTTACTCAACCCGAGGGCTAACTGAAGCTTTCTTT.

A few counts support this clone. This sequence joins TRBV3-1 (or the pseudogene TRBV3-2) and TRBJ1-1, with D maybe TRBD1 (6 bases). This CDR3 is built from 13 residues. The germline CDR1 and CDR2 sequences are LGHDT and YNNKEL (reference sequence). Deletions cut 0 bases from V and 6 bases from J, with 8 bases between. As DNA, the CDR3 is TGTGCCAGCAGCCAAGATAACAGGGCTGAAGCTTTCTTT. It specifies CASSQDNRAEAFF.

The rearrangement uses TRBV10-1 and TRBJ2-7, with a weak D call TRBD1 (5 bases). With 0 bases removed from V and 3 bases from J, the gap between germline ends came to 9 bases. Germline CDR1 is WNHNN and CDR2 is SYGVQD (reference sequence). The CDR3 has 14 residues. The CDR3 is CASSESPGLYEQYF. CDR3 coding DNA: TGCGCCAGCAGTGAGTCCCCAGGGCTCTACGAGCAGTACTTC.

V gene TRBV9 combines with J gene TRBJ2-7; maybe TRBD1 (6 bases). The CDR3 consists of 13 residues. Per germline, CDR1 SGDLS and CDR2 YYNGEE. V dropped 7 bases and J dropped 3 bases, with 14 bases sitting between them. The CDR3 loop reads CASCPGQFYEQYF. For the CDR3, the DNA is TGTGCCAGCTGCCCCGGACAGTTCTACGAGCAGTACTTC.

This clone was seen once. The chain links TRBV2 to TRBJ2-3, with TRBD2 identical over 9 bases. The CDR3 is 15 amino acids. The germline CDR1 and CDR2 sequences are SNHLY and FYNNEI. V lost 8 bases and J lost 0; bases outside the gene matches: 6. Written as DNA, the CDR3 is TGTGCCAGCGGGGTCGCGGGAGGGAGCACAGATACGCAGTATTTT. This codes for CASGVAGGSTDTQYF.

The chain uses TRBV6-2 or TRBV6-3 and TRBJ2-2, with 10 bases that match TRBD2. Germline V lookup: CDR1 MNHEY, CDR2 SVGEGT. The trim removed 5 bases at V and 6 bases at J, leaving 9 bases unmatched. The CDR3 covers 16 residues. The CDR3 region has the DNA TGTGCCAGCAGTCGACGCCGAGCGGGGGGGCCCGGGGAGCTGTTTTTT. It is translated as CASSRRRAGGPGELFF.

V gene TRBV11-3 combines with J gene TRBJ2-7, with 8 positions matching TRBD1. Germline trimming cut 4 bases from V and 2 bases from J; bases unmatched to any gene: 7. The CDR3 is 15 residues long. The germline V gene has CDR1 SGHNT and CDR2 YENEEA. CDR3 nucleotides: TGTGCCAGCAGCTCGCAAGGACAGGGAGCCTACGAGCAGTACTTC. Translated, it gives CASSSQGQGAYEQYF.

This clone was counted a single time. The rearrangement joins TRBV15 to TRBJ2-5; D not resolved. CDR1 and CDR2 from the germline V gene are LNHNV and YYDKDF (reference sequence). There are 15 residues in the CDR3. V was cut by 1 base and J by 2 bases, with 11 bases left in between. Here the CDR3 DNA reads TGTGCCACCAGCAGAGGAGACTCGACTCAAGAGACCCAGTACTTC. Translation gives CATSRGDSTQETQYF. The whole variable domain, filled in from reference TRBV15 and TRBJ2-5, reads DAMVIQNPRYQVTQFGKPVTLSCSQTLNHNVMYWYQQKSSQAPKLLFHYYDKDFNNEADTPDNFQSRRPNTSFCFLDIRSPGLGDTAMYLCATSRGDSTQETQYFGPGTRLLVL.

The chain has TRBV10-1 and TRBJ1-5, with 8 bases identical to TRBD1. V lost 5 bases and J lost 2; bases outside the gene matches: 5. From germline, CDR1 is WNHNN and CDR2 SYGVQD (reference sequence). The CDR3 covers 15 residues. The CDR3 here is CASSRGQGCNQPQHF. CDR3 DNA sequence: TGCGCCAGCAGTCGTGGACAGGGTTGCAATCAGCCCCAGCATTTT.

The chain employs TRBV10-3 and TRBJ2-3, with D unclear. Germline V gene sequence: CDR1 ENHRY, CDR2 SYGVKD. The CDR3 is 14 amino acids. With 3 bases removed from V and 4 bases from J, the gap between germline ends came to 11 bases. CDR3 nucleotide sequence: TGTGCCATCAGTGACAGAATGTTCTCAGATACGCAGTATTTT. It encodes CAISDRMFSDTQYF.

The chain is built from TRBV19 and TRBJ1-5; 7 positions match TRBD1. The CDR3 has 15 amino acids. V was clipped by 7 bases and J by 4 bases; unmatched bases: 10. Germline V gene sequence: CDR1 LNHDA, CDR2 SQIVND (reference sequence). Here the CDR3 reads CASTHTGARNQPQHF. In DNA form, the CDR3 reads TGTGCCAGTACCCATACAGGGGCGCGGAATCAGCCCCAGCATTTT. Supplemented by reference TRBV19 and TRBJ1-5, the full variable domain reads DGGITQSPKYLFRKEGQNVTLSCEQNLNHDAMYWYRQDPGQGLRLIYYSQIVNDFQKGDIAEGYSVSREKKESFPLTVTSAQKNPTAFYLCASTHTGARNQPQHFGDGTRLSIL.

The chain uses TRBV5-1 and TRBJ2-5, with D unresolved. Germline V gives CDR1 SGHRS, CDR2 YFSETQ. Trimming cost V 6 bases and J 4 bases, with 13 bases left between them. The CDR3 runs to 13 residues. The DNA of the CDR3 is TGCGCCAGCACTGTAAACCGAGTAGAGACCCAGTACTTC. This translates into CASTVNRVETQYF.

The chain links TRBV19 to TRBJ1-3; TRBD1 is a possible D gene (5 bases). The germline CDR1 and CDR2 sequences are LNHDA and SQIVND (reference sequence). Trimming removed 5 bases at V and 0 bases at J, with 8 bases between. The CDR3 covers 14 residues. CDR3 amino acids: CASSWDLSGNTIYF. The CDR3 region has the DNA TGTGCCAGTAGTTGGGACCTCTCTGGAAACACCATATATTTT.

This clone has more than one count but fewer than ten. The chain carries TRBV9 and TRBJ2-2, with TRBD1 matching over 12 bases. This CDR3 is 17 amino acids long. Per the germline V gene, CDR1 is SGDLS and CDR2 is YYNGEE. J lost 5 bases, V lost 1 base, and 6 bases had no gene match. In DNA form, the CDR3 reads TGTGCCAGCAGCGTAAAGGGGACAGGGGGCATTACCGGGGAGCTGTTTTTT. It encodes CASSVKGTGGITGELFF.

CDR3: CAWSAGAYYGYTF. CDR3 sequence (DNA): TGTGCCTGGAGTGCCGGGGCATACTATGGCTACACCTTC. The chain joins TRBV30 to TRBJ1-2; a possible D gene is TRBD1 (5 bases). The CDR3 has 13 residues. V was trimmed by 1 base and J by 3 bases, leaving 9 bases between them. Germline V gene sequence: CDR1 GTSNPN, CDR2 SVGIG (reference sequence).

The chain has TRBV5-4 and TRBJ2-1; D ambiguous. This CDR3 region has 14 residues. Germline-derived CDR1 and CDR2 are SGHNT and YYREEE (reference sequence). Trimming stripped 9 bases from V and 0 bases from J, with 13 bases between. The CDR3 protein is CATAETNSYNEQFF. In DNA, the CDR3 is TGTGCCACCGCCGAGACAAACTCCTACAATGAGCAGTTCTTC.

The chain is built from TRBV13 and TRBJ2-7, with a weak D call TRBD1 (5 bases). The germline V gene encodes CDR1 PRHDT and CDR2 FYEKMQ (reference sequence). This CDR3 is 14 amino acids long. V dropped 0 bases and J dropped 3 bases, with 9 bases sitting between them. CDR3: CASSLGQGGYEQYF. The CDR3, as DNA: TGTGCCAGCAGCTTAGGCCAGGGTGGCTACGAGCAGTACTTC.

The chain combines TRBV12-5 with TRBJ1-6; D is unclear. V lost 1 base, J lost 8 bases, and 6 bases lay in between. Germline V gene sequence: CDR1 LGHNT, CDR2 FRNRAP. The CDR3 runs 13 residues. As DNA, the CDR3 is TGTGCTAGTGGTTTGGGGACCCATTCACCCCTCCACTTT. It specifies CASGLGTHSPLHF.

J is TRBJ1-1 and V is TRBV19, with D tentatively TRBD1 (6 bases). CDR1 LNHDA and CDR2 SQIVND come from the germline V gene (reference sequence). Trimming stripped 5 bases from V and 4 bases from J, with 17 bases between. The CDR3 runs to 15 residues. The CDR3 sequence is CASSPRQAVGTEAFF. CDR3 DNA sequence: TGTGCCAGTAGTCCCCGACAGGCTGTTGGCACTGAAGCTTTCTTT.

The chain couples TRBV7-9 to TRBJ2-1, with D maybe TRBD2 (6 bases). Between the trimmed V and J ends, which lost 7 bases and 0 bases, there was a span of 10 bases. Germline V gene sequence: CDR1 SEHNR, CDR2 FQNEAQ (reference sequence). The CDR3 has 14 residues. Here the CDR3 DNA reads TGTGCCAGCATTCTGGGGGGCTCCTACAATGAGCAGTTCTTC. Protein product: CASILGGSYNEQFF.

The chain carries TRBV5-5 and TRBJ2-7, with D possibly being TRBD2 (5 bases). Germline values: CDR1 SGHKS, CDR2 YYEKEE (reference sequence). Trimming shortened V by 3 bases and J by 3 bases, and 16 bases separated the two germline ends. The CDR3 length is 15 residues. The CDR3 is CASSWVMGVLYEQYF. The DNA for the CDR3 is TGTGCCAGCAGCTGGGTGATGGGAGTCCTCTACGAGCAGTACTTC.

The V and J genes are TRBV30 and TRBJ1-6; D gene uncertain. The germline V gene encodes CDR1 GTSNPN and CDR2 SVGIG (reference sequence). Trimming took 2 bases from V and 5 from J, leaving 4 bases between them. The CDR3 length is 12 residues. CDR3 nucleotides: TGTGCCTGGAGTTCTAATAATTCACCCCTCCACTTT. Its protein product is CAWSSNNSPLHF.